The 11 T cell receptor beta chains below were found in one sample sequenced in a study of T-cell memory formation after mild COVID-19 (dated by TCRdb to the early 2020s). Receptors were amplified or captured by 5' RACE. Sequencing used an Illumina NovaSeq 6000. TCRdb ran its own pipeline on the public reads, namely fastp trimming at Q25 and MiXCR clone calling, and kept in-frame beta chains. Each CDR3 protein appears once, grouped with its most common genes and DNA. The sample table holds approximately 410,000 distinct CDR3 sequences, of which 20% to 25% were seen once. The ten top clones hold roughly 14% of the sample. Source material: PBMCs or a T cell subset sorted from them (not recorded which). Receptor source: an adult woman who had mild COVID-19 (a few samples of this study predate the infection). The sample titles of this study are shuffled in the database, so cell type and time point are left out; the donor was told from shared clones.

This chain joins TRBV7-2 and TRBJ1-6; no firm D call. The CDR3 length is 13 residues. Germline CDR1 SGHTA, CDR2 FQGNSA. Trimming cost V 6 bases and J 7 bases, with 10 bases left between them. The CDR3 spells CASSGQPNSPLHF. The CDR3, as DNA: TGTGCCAGCAGTGGGCAGCCAAATTCACCCCTCCACTTT.

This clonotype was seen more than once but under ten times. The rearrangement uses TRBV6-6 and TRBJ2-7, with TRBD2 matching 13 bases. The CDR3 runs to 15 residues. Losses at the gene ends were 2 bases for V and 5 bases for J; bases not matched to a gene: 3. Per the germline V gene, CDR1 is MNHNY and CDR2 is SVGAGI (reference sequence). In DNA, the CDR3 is TGTGCCAGCAGTTACCCCGGGACTAGCGGGAACGAGCAGTACTTC. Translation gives CASSYPGTSGNEQYF.

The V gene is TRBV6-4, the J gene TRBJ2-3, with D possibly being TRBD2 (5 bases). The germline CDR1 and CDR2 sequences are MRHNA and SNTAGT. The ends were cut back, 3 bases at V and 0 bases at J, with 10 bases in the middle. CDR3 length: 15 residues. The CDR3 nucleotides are TGTGCCAGCAGTGATGGTGCGGGTAGCACAGATACGCAGTATTTT. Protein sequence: CASSDGAGSTDTQYF.

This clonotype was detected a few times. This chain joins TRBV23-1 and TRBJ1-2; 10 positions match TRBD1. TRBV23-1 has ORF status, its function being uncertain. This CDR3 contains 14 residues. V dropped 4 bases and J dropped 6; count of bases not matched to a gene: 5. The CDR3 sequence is CASSPLTGGHGYTF. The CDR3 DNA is TGCGCCAGCAGTCCCCTGACAGGGGGCCATGGCTACACCTTC.

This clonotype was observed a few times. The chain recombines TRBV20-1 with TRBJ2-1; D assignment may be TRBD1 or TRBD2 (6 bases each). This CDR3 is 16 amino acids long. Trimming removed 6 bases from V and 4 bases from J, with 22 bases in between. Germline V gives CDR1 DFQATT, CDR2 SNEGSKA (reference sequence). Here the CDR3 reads CSATGQLTSNYNEQFF. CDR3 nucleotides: TGCAGTGCAACTGGACAGTTGACTAGTAATTACAATGAGCAGTTCTTC.

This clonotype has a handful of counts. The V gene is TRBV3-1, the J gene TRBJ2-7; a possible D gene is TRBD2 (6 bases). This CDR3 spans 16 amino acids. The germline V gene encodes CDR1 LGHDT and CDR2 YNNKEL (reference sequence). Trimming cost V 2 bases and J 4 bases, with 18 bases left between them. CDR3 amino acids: CASSQPRSGGPYEQYF. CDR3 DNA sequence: TGTGCCAGCAGCCAACCGCGCTCAGGAGGGCCGTACGAGCAGTACTTC.

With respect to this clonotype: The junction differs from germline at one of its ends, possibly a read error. CDR3 amino acids: CASSDRTEASF. For the CDR3, the DNA is TGTGCCAGCAGTGACCGCACTGAAGCTTCCTTT. V and J are TRBV25-1 and TRBJ1-1; D uncertain. This CDR3 spans 11 amino acids. Per germline, CDR1 MGHDK and CDR2 SYGVNS.

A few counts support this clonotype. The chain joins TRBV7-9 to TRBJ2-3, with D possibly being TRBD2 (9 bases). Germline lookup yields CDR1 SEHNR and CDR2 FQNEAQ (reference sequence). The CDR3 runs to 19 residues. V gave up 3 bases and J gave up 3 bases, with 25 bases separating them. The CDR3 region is CASSFRGLAGKLPTDTQYF. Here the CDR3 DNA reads TGTGCCAGCAGCTTCAGGGGGCTAGCGGGGAAATTACCGACAGATACGCAGTATTTT. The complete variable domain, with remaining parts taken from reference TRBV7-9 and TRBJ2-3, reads DTGVSQNPRHKITKRGQNVTFRCDPISEHNRLYWYRQTLGQGPEFLTYFQNEAQLEKSRLLSDRFSAERPKGSFSTLEIQRTEQGDSAMYLCASSFRGLAGKLPTDTQYFGPGTRLTVL.

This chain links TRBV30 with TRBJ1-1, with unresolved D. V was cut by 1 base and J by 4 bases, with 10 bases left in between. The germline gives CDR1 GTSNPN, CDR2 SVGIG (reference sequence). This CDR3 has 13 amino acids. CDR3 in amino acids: CAWSGGWGTEAFF. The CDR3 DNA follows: TGTGCCTGGAGTGGCGGATGGGGCACTGAAGCTTTCTTT.

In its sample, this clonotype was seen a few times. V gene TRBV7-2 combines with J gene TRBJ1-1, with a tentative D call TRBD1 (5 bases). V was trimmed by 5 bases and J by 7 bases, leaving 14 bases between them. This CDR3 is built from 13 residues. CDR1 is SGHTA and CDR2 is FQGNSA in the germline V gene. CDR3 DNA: TGTGCCAGCAGCCCCGAGGGGCTCGGTGAAGCTTTCTTT. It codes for CASSPEGLGEAFF.

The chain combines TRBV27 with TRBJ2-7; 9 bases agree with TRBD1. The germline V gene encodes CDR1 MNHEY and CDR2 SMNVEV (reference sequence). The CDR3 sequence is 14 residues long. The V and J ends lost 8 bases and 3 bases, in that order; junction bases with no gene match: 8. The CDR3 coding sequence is TGTGCCAGCCTGCGTACAGGGGGCCACTACGAGCAGTACTTC. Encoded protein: CASLRTGGHYEQYF.